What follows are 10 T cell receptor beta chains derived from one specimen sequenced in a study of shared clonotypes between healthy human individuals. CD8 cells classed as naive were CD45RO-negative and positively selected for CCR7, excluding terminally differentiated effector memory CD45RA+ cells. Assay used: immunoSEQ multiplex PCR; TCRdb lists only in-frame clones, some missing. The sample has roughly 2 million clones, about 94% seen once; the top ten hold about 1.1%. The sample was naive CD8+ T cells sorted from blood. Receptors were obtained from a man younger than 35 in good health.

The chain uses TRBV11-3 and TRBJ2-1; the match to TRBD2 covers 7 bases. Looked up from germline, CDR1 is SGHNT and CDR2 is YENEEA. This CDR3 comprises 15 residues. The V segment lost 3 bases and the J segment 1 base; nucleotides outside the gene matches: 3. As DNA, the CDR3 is TGTGCCAGCAGCTTGGGGAGGGTTTCCTACAATGAGCAGTTCTTC. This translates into CASSLGRVSYNEQFF.

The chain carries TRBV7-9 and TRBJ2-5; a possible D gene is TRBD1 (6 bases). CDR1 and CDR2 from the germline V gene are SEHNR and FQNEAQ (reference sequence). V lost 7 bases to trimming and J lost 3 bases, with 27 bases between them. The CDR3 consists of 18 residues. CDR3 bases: TGTGCCAGCACCCTCCCGACTGTAGGGGGAATCGGGGAAGAGACCCAGTACTTC. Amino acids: CASTLPTVGGIGEETQYF.

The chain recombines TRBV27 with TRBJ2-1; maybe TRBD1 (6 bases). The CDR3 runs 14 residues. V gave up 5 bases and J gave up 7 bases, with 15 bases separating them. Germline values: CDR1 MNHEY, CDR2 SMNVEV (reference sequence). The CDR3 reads CASSLAGTPNEQFF. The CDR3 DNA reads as TGTGCCAGCAGTCTCGCAGGGACACCGAATGAGCAGTTCTTC.

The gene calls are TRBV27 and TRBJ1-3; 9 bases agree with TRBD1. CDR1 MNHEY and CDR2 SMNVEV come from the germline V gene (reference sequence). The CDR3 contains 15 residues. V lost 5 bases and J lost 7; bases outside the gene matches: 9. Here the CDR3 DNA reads TGTGCCAGCAGTGTGACAGGGGGTCTAGGGAACACCATATATTTT. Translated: CASSVTGGLGNTIYF.

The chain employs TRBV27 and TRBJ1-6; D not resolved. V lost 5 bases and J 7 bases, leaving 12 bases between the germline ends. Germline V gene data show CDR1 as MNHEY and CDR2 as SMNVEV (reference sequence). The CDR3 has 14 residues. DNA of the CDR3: TGTGCCAGCAGTCCACTATCACTCAATTCACCCCTCCACTTT. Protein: CASSPLSLNSPLHF.

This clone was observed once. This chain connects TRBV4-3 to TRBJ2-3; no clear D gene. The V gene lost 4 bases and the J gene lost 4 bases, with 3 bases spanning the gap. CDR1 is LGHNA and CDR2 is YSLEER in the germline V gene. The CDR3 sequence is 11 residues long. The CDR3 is CASSRADTQYF. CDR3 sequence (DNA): TGCGCCAGCAGCCGCGCAGATACGCAGTATTTT.

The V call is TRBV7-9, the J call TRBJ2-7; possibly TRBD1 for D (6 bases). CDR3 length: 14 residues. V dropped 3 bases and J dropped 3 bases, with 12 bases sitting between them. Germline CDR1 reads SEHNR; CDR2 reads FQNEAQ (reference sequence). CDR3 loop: CASSFEGDLYEQYF. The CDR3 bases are TGTGCCAGCAGCTTTGAGGGGGACCTCTACGAGCAGTACTTC.

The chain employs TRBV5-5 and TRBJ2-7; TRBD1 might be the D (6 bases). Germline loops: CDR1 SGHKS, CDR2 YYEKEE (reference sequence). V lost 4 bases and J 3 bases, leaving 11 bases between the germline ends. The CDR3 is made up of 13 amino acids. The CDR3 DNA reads TGTGCCAGCAGCGAGGGACATGGCTACGAGCAGTACTTC. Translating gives CASSEGHGYEQYF. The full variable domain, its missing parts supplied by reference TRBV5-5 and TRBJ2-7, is DAGVTQSPTHLIKTRGQQVTLRCSPISGHKSVSWYQQVLGQGPQFIFQYYEKEERGRGNFPDRFSARQFPNYSSELNVNALLLGDSALYLCASSEGHGYEQYFGPGTRLTVT.

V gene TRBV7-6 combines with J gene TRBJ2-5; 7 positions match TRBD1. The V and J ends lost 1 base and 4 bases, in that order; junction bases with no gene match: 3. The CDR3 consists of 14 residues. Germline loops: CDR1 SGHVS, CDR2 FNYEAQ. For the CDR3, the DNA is TGTGCCAGCAGCTTAGTATACAGGGGAGAGACCCAGTACTTC. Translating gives CASSLVYRGETQYF.

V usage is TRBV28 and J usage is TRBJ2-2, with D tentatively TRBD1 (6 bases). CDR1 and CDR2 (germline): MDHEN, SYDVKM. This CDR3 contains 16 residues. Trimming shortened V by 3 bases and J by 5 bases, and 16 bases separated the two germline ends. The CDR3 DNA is TGTGCCAGCAGTTTTCCCTCCCAGGGGCCTACCGGGGAGCTGTTTTTT. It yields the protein CASSFPSQGPTGELFF.